These 18 T cell receptor beta chains were sequenced from one sample in a study of CD4+ T cells in melanoma. TCRdb's copy holds only in-frame clones and misses some; the assay was immunoSEQ multiplex PCR. The table shows 18,000 or so clones, with approximately 84% occurring only once. The source material was cells from a culture (not recorded whether cultured in vitro). The receptors were gathered from a human donor with melanoma.

The rearrangement uses TRBV5-1 and TRBJ2-1; 11 bases map to TRBD2. The CDR3 extends over 15 amino acids. V trimming: 4 bases; J trimming: 6 bases; junction bases outside the gene matches: 6. Germline CDR1 is SGHRS and CDR2 is YFSETQ. This chain's CDR3 is CASSPLSGGVNEQFF. CDR3 nucleotide sequence: TGCGCCAGCAGCCCCCTTAGCGGGGGGGTCAATGAGCAGTTCTTC.

The rearrangement links TRBV11-3 to TRBJ2-5; TRBD1 might be the D (5 bases). The CDR3 spans 12 residues. The germline V and J ends were trimmed by 6 bases and 3 bases, with 8 bases remaining between them. Per the germline V gene, CDR1 is SGHNT and CDR2 is YENEEA. The CDR3 DNA reads as TGTGCCAGCAGTGGCAGGGAAGAGACCCAGTACTTC. The encoded protein is CASSGREETQYF.

V is TRBV28 and J is TRBJ1-5; the D gene is possibly TRBD1 (6 bases). This CDR3 has 14 amino acids. The V gene's germline CDR1 is MDHEN and CDR2 SYDVKM. Trimming took 7 bases from V and 3 from J, leaving 13 bases between them. The CDR3 region is CASISQGTNQPQHF. CDR3 bases: TGTGCCAGCATTAGCCAGGGGACCAATCAGCCCCAGCATTTT. The full variable domain, rest sourced from reference TRBV28 and TRBJ1-5, is DVKVTQSSRYLVKRTGEKVFLECVQDMDHENMFWYRQDPGLGLRLIYFSYDVKMKEKGDIPEGYSVSREKKERFSLILESASTNQTSMYLCASISQGTNQPQHFGDGTRLSIL.

J is TRBJ1-2 and V is TRBV4-1; D not certain. CDR3 size: 15 residues. The germline V gene encodes CDR1 MGHRA and CDR2 YSYEKL. Trimming pared 0 bases from V and 2 bases from J, leaving 10 bases between. The CDR3 loop is CASSQDYAANYGYTF. CDR3 in DNA: TGCGCCAGCAGCCAAGATTACGCCGCGAACTATGGCTACACCTTC.

This clone was counted between two and nine times. The V gene is TRBV6-1, the J gene TRBJ1-6; D remains unclear. Germline V gene lookup returns CDR1 MNHNS and CDR2 SASEGT. The CDR3 length is 15 residues. Trimming stripped 7 bases from V and 10 bases from J, with 20 bases between. CDR3 bases: TGTGCCAGCACCCGAGAAGAACCCCGGAGGTCACCCCTCCACTTT. Its protein product is CASTREEPRRSPLHF.

V usage is TRBV7-2 and J usage is TRBJ1-1; unclear D gene. The CDR3 consists of 13 residues. Per the germline V gene, CDR1 is SGHTA and CDR2 is FQGNSA. V lost 2 bases and J 0 bases, leaving 4 bases between the germline ends. The CDR3 DNA is TGTGCCAGCAGCTTAACCCTGAACACTGAAGCTTTCTTT. As protein: CASSLTLNTEAFF. The variable domain in full, with the rest retrieved from reference TRBV7-2 and TRBJ1-1, is GAGVSQSPSNKVTEKGKDVELRCDPISGHTALYWYRQSLGQGLEFLIYFQGNSAPDKSGLPSDRFSAERTGGSVSTLTIQRTQQEDSAVYLCASSLTLNTEAFFGQGTRLTVV.

The J gene is TRBJ1-6, the V gene TRBV30; perhaps TRBD1 as D (5 bases). CDR1 and CDR2 (germline): GTSNPN, SVGIG (reference sequence). The CDR3 is 14 residues long. Trimming pared 2 bases from V and 7 bases from J, leaving 12 bases between. This CDR3 is CAWSSTGGNSPLHF. CDR3 in DNA: TGTGCCTGGAGTAGTACAGGTGGAAATTCACCCCTCCACTTT.

The J gene is TRBJ2-5, the V gene TRBV19; 11 nucleotides match TRBD2. Losses at the gene ends were 5 bases for V and 4 bases for J; bases not matched to a gene: 9. The CDR3 is 16 residues long. Per the germline V gene, CDR1 is LNHDA and CDR2 is SQIVND (reference sequence). The CDR3 here is CASSDSGGAVGETQYF. CDR3 DNA sequence: TGTGCCAGTAGTGATAGCGGGGGGGCCGTGGGAGAGACCCAGTACTTC.

The chain recombines TRBV30 with TRBJ2-7, with a possible D match to TRBD2 (7 bases). The V end was cut by 2 bases, the J end by 3 bases, with 8 bases between. The CDR3 has 12 amino acids. The germline CDR1 and CDR2 sequences are GTSNPN and SVGIG (reference sequence). CDR3 sequence: CAWSRGGYEQYF. DNA of the CDR3: TGTGCCTGGAGTAGGGGGGGCTACGAGCAGTACTTC.

This clone appeared a single time. As DNA, the CDR3 is TGTGCCAGCAGCTTCTTACAGACCGAAAAACTGTTTTTT. It is translated as CASSFLQTEKLFF. The chain carries TRBV5-4 and TRBJ1-4, with D unclear. Trimming cost V 2 bases and J 8 bases, with 10 bases left between them. This CDR3 spans 13 amino acids. Germline V gives CDR1 SGHNT, CDR2 YYREEE (reference sequence). The variable domain in full, with the rest retrieved from reference TRBV5-4 and TRBJ1-4, is ETGVTQSPTHLIKTRGQQVTLRCSSQSGHNTVSWYQQALGQGPQFIFQYYREEENGRGNFPPRFSGLQFPNYSSELNVNALELDDSALYLCASSFLQTEKLFFGSGTQLSVL.

This clone was detected a few times. The chain uses TRBV5-1 and TRBJ1-3, with D perhaps matching TRBD1 (6 bases). The ends were cut back, 4 bases at V and 2 bases at J, with 10 bases in the middle. The CDR3 covers 14 residues. Germline V gene lookup returns CDR1 SGHRS and CDR2 YFSETQ. CDR3 nucleotides: TGCGCCAGCAGCACACAGGGTGCTGGAAACACCATATATTTT. Translating gives CASSTQGAGNTIYF.

This clone was detected a few times. V is TRBV5-5 and J is TRBJ2-1; D gene unclear. This CDR3 contains 11 residues. Trimming removed 2 bases from V and 6 bases from J, with 3 bases in between. Germline V gives CDR1 SGHKS, CDR2 YYEKEE (reference sequence). CDR3 sequence (DNA): TGTGCCAGCAGCTTTCGCAATGAGCAGTTCTTC. Translating it yields CASSFRNEQFF.

V is TRBV19 and J is TRBJ2-7; 8 bases are a match to TRBD1. The CDR3 consists of 17 residues. Losses at the gene ends were 2 bases for V and 6 bases for J; bases not matched to a gene: 15. Germline V lookup: CDR1 LNHDA, CDR2 SQIVND (reference sequence). The CDR3 spells CASSIRPDRGTPSEQYF. The DNA of the CDR3 is TGTGCCAGTAGTATACGACCCGACAGGGGAACCCCCAGCGAGCAGTACTTC. The complete variable domain, with remaining parts taken from reference TRBV19 and TRBJ2-7, reads DGGITQSPKYLFRKEGQNVTLSCEQNLNHDAMYWYRQDPGQGLRLIYYSQIVNDFQKGDIAEGYSVSREKKESFPLTVTSAQKNPTAFYLCASSIRPDRGTPSEQYFGPGTRLTVT.

The rearrangement uses TRBV11-2 and TRBJ2-1, with D unclear. In germline, CDR1 is SGHAT, CDR2 FQNNGV. The CDR3 consists of 12 residues. V lost 1 base, J lost 10 bases, and 8 bases lay in between. CDR3 in amino acids: CASSLVSHEQFF. DNA for the CDR3: TGTGCCAGCAGCTTAGTATCCCACGAGCAGTTCTTC.

The gene calls are TRBV7-7 and TRBJ2-5, with D perhaps matching TRBD1 or TRBD2 (6 bases each). From germline, CDR1 is SSHAT and CDR2 FNYEAQ (reference sequence). V lost 5 bases, J lost 5 bases, and 18 bases lay in between. The CDR3 consists of 15 residues. CDR3 in amino acids: CASSRRRGADETQYF. CDR3 DNA: TGTGCCAGCAGCCGGAGAAGGGGGGCCGACGAGACCCAGTACTTC.

The V gene is TRBV5-1, the J gene TRBJ2-1; TRBD1 matches at 9 bases. The CDR3 is 18 amino acids. Unmatched junction bases numbered 16, after V lost 4 bases and J lost 5 bases. CDR1 is SGHRS and CDR2 is YFSETQ in the germline V gene. CDR3 amino acids: CASSPWGQGRGGNNEQFF. The CDR3 DNA reads as TGCGCCAGCAGCCCGTGGGGACAGGGAAGGGGAGGCAACAATGAGCAGTTCTTC. Complete variable domain (other parts from reference TRBV5-1 and TRBJ2-1): KAGVTQTPRYLIKTRGQQVTLSCSPISGHRSVSWYQQTPGQGLQFLFEYFSETQRNKGNFPGRFSGRQFSNSRSEMNVSTLELGDSALYLCASSPWGQGRGGNNEQFFGPGTRLTVL.

The chain joins TRBV27 to TRBJ2-7; TRBD1 might be the D (6 bases). The CDR3 runs 14 residues. Germline-derived CDR1 and CDR2 are MNHEY and SMNVEV (reference sequence). Trimming took 7 bases from V and 6 from J, leaving 19 bases between them. CDR3 DNA sequence: TGTGCCAGCAATAGAGGGGCAGGGGTAGGCGAGCAGTACTTC. Its translation: CASNRGAGVGEQYF.

J is TRBJ1-1 and V is TRBV5-6, with D possibly being TRBD1 (6 bases). With 5 bases removed from V and 5 bases from J, the gap between germline ends came to 13 bases. In germline, CDR1 is SGHDT, CDR2 YYEEEE. The CDR3 totals 13 residues. This CDR3 is CASRNRERTEAFF. CDR3 DNA sequence: TGTGCCAGCAGGAACAGGGAAAGGACTGAAGCTTTCTTT.